What follows describes a single T cell receptor beta chain. Its target is not known. The V gene end was trimmed by 7 bases and the J gene end by 4 bases; junction bases not matched to a gene: 5. This CDR3 is built from 13 residues. Germline V gene lookup returns CDR1 LNHDA and CDR2 SQIVND (reference sequence). TCRdb used MiXCR to reprocess the reads, holding one entry per CDR3 protein. The table includes 450,000 to 650,000 distinct CDR3 sequences, roughly 43% detected once. This entry comes from a study of T cell repertoires in cytomegalovirus infection. Study overall: HLA-C-restricted CMV epitopes, recently identified, and well-studied HLA-B-restricted ones were used by the study.

Overall study findings and caveats: Carriers of CMV and the relevant HLA type were discriminated by public TCR beta frequency.

Sample: cultured PBMCs, taken from culture after CMV antigen stimulation. The sequence derives from a human donor in good health (CMV status not recorded). Some clones in this sample may be carry-over from other donors' samples. This chain uses TRBV19 with TRBJ1-2; TRBD1 agrees at 8 bases. CDR3 in DNA: TGTGCCAGTACTCCCGGGACAGGCTATGGCTACACCTTC. This codes for CASTPGTGYGYTF.